Listed below are T cell receptor beta chains from one sample, sequenced in a study of siplizumab effects on memory and regulatory T cells. Sequenced by immunoSEQ multiplex PCR; TCRdb stores in-frame clones only, minus some. This table has 85,000 to 120,000 clones, around 90% appearing once. The source material was CD4+ T cells sorted from blood. Receptor source: a human donor in good health. The CDR3 runs from the conserved cysteine through the conserved F or W. The D gene is left open where the match is weak. Clone size is not always given. Where it is, it says once, few, many or a class for expanded clones.

abundance: NA
v_gene: TRBV5-1
j_gene: TRBJ2-2
d_gene: NA
CDR3nt: TGCGCCAGCAGCAGGGACCTTTCGTGGGTCGCCGGGGAGCTGTTTTTT
CDR3aa: CASSRDLSWVAGELFF

abundance: NA
v_gene: TRBV11-3
j_gene: TRBJ1-3
d_gene: NA
CDR3nt: TGTGCCAGCAGCTTAGGGAGTGAGGGCAGGCCCACTGGAAACACCATATATTTT
CDR3aa: CASSLGSEGRPTGNTIYF

abundance: few
v_gene: TRBV5-8
j_gene: TRBJ2-7
d_gene: NA
CDR3nt: TGTGCCAGCACCCTAAGTGGGACAAACTACGAGCAGTACTTC
CDR3aa: CASTLSGTNYEQYF

abundance: NA
v_gene: TRBV7-9
j_gene: TRBJ1-5
d_gene: TRBD1
CDR3nt: TGTGCCAGCAGCTTGACAGGGCTTCAGCCCCAGCATTTT
CDR3aa: CASSLTGLQPQHF

abundance: NA
v_gene: TRBV5-4
j_gene: TRBJ1-5
d_gene: NA
CDR3nt: TGTGCCAGCAGCTCGGGTCAGGGGAATCAGCCCCAGCATTTT
CDR3aa: CASSSGQGNQPQHF

abundance: NA
v_gene: TRBV10-1
j_gene: TRBJ2-3
d_gene: TRBD2
CDR3nt: TGCGCCAGGATCTTGGCTAGCGGATACACAGATACGCAGTATTTT
CDR3aa: CARILASGYTDTQYF

abundance: NA
v_gene: TRBV5-1
j_gene: TRBJ1-2
d_gene: NA
CDR3nt: TGCGCCAGCAGCTTGGAAGGGTTTGGCTACACCTTC
CDR3aa: CASSLEGFGYTF

abundance: NA
v_gene: TRBV6-1
j_gene: TRBJ2-5
d_gene: NA
CDR3nt: TGTGCCAGCAGTGAAGCAGGGGTGTTCAAAGAGACCCAGTACTTC
CDR3aa: CASSEAGVFKETQYF

abundance: NA
v_gene: TRBV7-3
j_gene: TRBJ2-3
d_gene: TRBD2
CDR3nt: TGTGCCAGCAGCCAGACCACCCTCGGAGCGGGGAGCACAGATACGCAGTATTTT
CDR3aa: CASSQTTLGAGSTDTQYF

abundance: NA
v_gene: TRBV7-6
j_gene: TRBJ2-5
d_gene: NA
CDR3nt: TGTGCCAGCAGCCTCAAACAAGAGACCCAGTACTTC
CDR3aa: CASSLKQETQYF

abundance: NA
v_gene: TRBV20-1
j_gene: TRBJ2-7
d_gene: NA
CDR3nt: TGCAGTGCTAGCCTAACCTACGAGCAGTACTTC
CDR3aa: CSASLTYEQYF

abundance: NA
v_gene: TRBV19
j_gene: TRBJ1-4
d_gene: TRBD1
CDR3nt: TGTGCCAGTAGTCCAAGGACAGGGACCCATGAAAAACTGTTTTTT
CDR3aa: CASSPRTGTHEKLFF

abundance: NA
v_gene: TRBV6-6
j_gene: TRBJ2-7
d_gene: NA
CDR3nt: TGTGCCAGCAGTAGCCCTTTCCGATACGAGCAGTACTTC
CDR3aa: CASSSPFRYEQYF

abundance: NA
v_gene: TRBV7-9
j_gene: TRBJ1-1
d_gene: NA
CDR3nt: TGTGCCAGCAGGCCAACAGTCGTGGGTCCCCAAGCCACTGAAGCTTTCTTT
CDR3aa: CASRPTVVGPQATEAFF

abundance: NA
v_gene: TRBV4-2
j_gene: TRBJ2-1
d_gene: TRBD2
CDR3nt: TGTGCCAGCAGCCAAAGAACCGGGACTAGTAGCCTTCGGACCTACAATGAGCAGTTCTTC
CDR3aa: CASSQRTGTSSLRTYNEQFF

abundance: NA
v_gene: TRBV11-1
j_gene: TRBJ2-5
d_gene: TRBD1
CDR3nt: TGTGCCAGCAGCTCGGACAGGGGTCGGGAGACCCAGTACTTC
CDR3aa: CASSSDRGRETQYF

abundance: NA
v_gene: TRBV10-3
j_gene: TRBJ2-7
d_gene: TRBD2
CDR3nt: TGTGCCATCAGTGAACTAGCGGGGAGCTCCTACGAGCAGTACTTC
CDR3aa: CAISELAGSSYEQYF

abundance: NA
v_gene: TRBV7-9
j_gene: TRBJ1-3
d_gene: NA
CDR3nt: TGTGCCAGCAGCTTAGTTGGATCCTCTGGAAACACCATATATTTT
CDR3aa: CASSLVGSSGNTIYF

abundance: once
v_gene: TRBV28
j_gene: TRBJ1-1
d_gene: NA
CDR3nt: TGTGCCAGCGATCATAACCAGGGGAAAGCGTTAGCTTTCTTT
CDR3aa: CASDHNQGKALAFF

abundance: NA
v_gene: TRBV5-1
j_gene: TRBJ2-3
d_gene: TRBD2
CDR3nt: TGCGCCAGCAGCTCCTTGACTAGCGGACGCACAGATACGCAGTATTTT
CDR3aa: CASSSLTSGRTDTQYF

abundance: NA
v_gene: TRBV5-1
j_gene: TRBJ1-4
d_gene: NA
CDR3nt: TGCGCCAGCAGCTCGAGGGGGGAGTATAATGAAAAACTGTTTTTT
CDR3aa: CASSSRGEYNEKLFF

abundance: NA
v_gene: TRBV5-6
j_gene: TRBJ2-2
d_gene: TRBD2
CDR3nt: TGTGCCAGCAAGATCTTTGGCGGGAGGGTTGCCGGGGAGCTGTTTTTT
CDR3aa: CASKIFGGRVAGELFF

abundance: NA
v_gene: TRBV18
j_gene: TRBJ1-1
d_gene: TRBD1
CDR3nt: TGTGCCAGCTCACCAAGGACAGGGCAAAACACTGAAGCTTTCTTT
CDR3aa: CASSPRTGQNTEAFF

abundance: NA
v_gene: TRBV5-6
j_gene: TRBJ2-5
d_gene: TRBD1
CDR3nt: TGTGCCAGCAGCGGCCAGGGGGCGTTAGTCCAAGAGACCCAGTACTTC
CDR3aa: CASSGQGALVQETQYF

abundance: NA
v_gene: TRBV6-5
j_gene: TRBJ1-4
d_gene: NA
CDR3nt: TGTGCCACCTCGAGCAAGTGGCAAAATGAAAAACTGTTTTTT
CDR3aa: CATSSKWQNEKLFF

abundance: NA
v_gene: TRBV27
j_gene: TRBJ1-2
d_gene: NA
CDR3nt: TGTGCCAGCAGTTTTAGCAGGAACTATGGCTACACCTTC
CDR3aa: CASSFSRNYGYTF

abundance: NA
v_gene: TRBV27
j_gene: TRBJ1-5
d_gene: TRBD1
CDR3nt: TGTGCCAGCAGGATCGACAGGGCAGGCAATCAGCCCCAGCATTTT
CDR3aa: CASRIDRAGNQPQHF

abundance: NA
v_gene: TRBV28
j_gene: TRBJ2-7
d_gene: NA
CDR3nt: TGTGCCAGCAGTTTAGCGCCTTTATACGAGCAGTACTTC
CDR3aa: CASSLAPLYEQYF

abundance: NA
v_gene: TRBV27
j_gene: TRBJ2-2
d_gene: NA
CDR3nt: TGTGCCAGCAGTTTAAGAATACAGGGCGGTTATGAAACCGGGGAGCTGTTTTTT
CDR3aa: CASSLRIQGGYETGELFF

abundance: NA
v_gene: TRBV10-3
j_gene: TRBJ2-3
d_gene: TRBD1
CDR3nt: TGTGCCATCAGTCCGGGGGGACAGGGGGTAGCAGATACGCAGTATTTT
CDR3aa: CAISPGGQGVADTQYF

abundance: NA
v_gene: TRBV6-6
j_gene: TRBJ2-2
d_gene: NA
CDR3nt: TGTGCCAGCAGTTACTCAGCGGGCTCGGGCGGGGAGCTGTTTTTT
CDR3aa: CASSYSAGSGGELFF

abundance: NA
v_gene: TRBV19
j_gene: TRBJ2-7
d_gene: TRBD1
CDR3nt: TGTGCCAGTAGTCCCCGGACAGGGGCTTCCCACGAGCAGTACTTC
CDR3aa: CASSPRTGASHEQYF

abundance: few
v_gene: TRBV7-9
j_gene: TRBJ2-1
d_gene: NA
CDR3nt: TGTGCCAGCACCCAATATGAGCAGTTCTTC
CDR3aa: CASTQYEQFF

abundance: NA
v_gene: TRBV6-5
j_gene: TRBJ1-2
d_gene: NA
CDR3nt: TGTGCCAGCAGTTACAGACAGACGTATGGCTACACCTTC
CDR3aa: CASSYRQTYGYTF

abundance: NA
v_gene: TRBV25-1
j_gene: TRBJ2-5
d_gene: NA
CDR3nt: TGTGCCAGCAGTGAAGGAGGCACCCAAGAGACCCAGTACTTC
CDR3aa: CASSEGGTQETQYF

abundance: NA
v_gene: TRBV11-2
j_gene: TRBJ2-2
d_gene: TRBD2
CDR3nt: TGTGCCAGCAGCTTGCGGGAGGTATCATCCGGGGAGCTGTTTTTT
CDR3aa: CASSLREVSSGELFF

abundance: NA
v_gene: TRBV28
j_gene: TRBJ1-2
d_gene: NA
CDR3nt: TGTGCCAGCAGTCGGCTCGGGGCAAACTATGGCTACACCTTC
CDR3aa: CASSRLGANYGYTF

abundance: NA
v_gene: TRBV11-2
j_gene: TRBJ2-1
d_gene: NA
CDR3nt: TGTGCCAGCAGCTTAGTTGCGGGATACTCCTACAATGAGCAGTTCTTC
CDR3aa: CASSLVAGYSYNEQFF

abundance: NA
v_gene: TRBV28
j_gene: TRBJ2-3
d_gene: NA
CDR3nt: TGTGCCAGCAGTTTAGTACATCAACGTTTAGATACGCAGTATTTT
CDR3aa: CASSLVHQRLDTQYF

abundance: NA
v_gene: TRBV6-6
j_gene: TRBJ2-1
d_gene: NA
CDR3nt: TGTGCCAGCAGTCATGGGATAGCAGGGACTTACAATGAGCAGTTCTTC
CDR3aa: CASSHGIAGTYNEQFF

abundance: NA
v_gene: TRBV9
j_gene: TRBJ1-1
d_gene: NA
CDR3nt: TGTGCCAGCAGCGTAGTAAGGGAGAACACTGAAGCTTTCTTT
CDR3aa: CASSVVRENTEAFF

abundance: NA
v_gene: TRBV7-9
j_gene: TRBJ1-2
d_gene: NA
CDR3nt: TGTGCCAGCAGCCTCGCGGTGGACTATGGCTACACCTTC
CDR3aa: CASSLAVDYGYTF

abundance: NA
v_gene: TRBV27
j_gene: TRBJ2-5
d_gene: NA
CDR3nt: TGTGCCAGCAGTTTAGTCAGCGGCAAAGAGACCCAGTACTTC
CDR3aa: CASSLVSGKETQYF

abundance: NA
v_gene: TRBV14
j_gene: TRBJ2-7
d_gene: NA
CDR3nt: TGTGCCAGCAGCTTCATAAGGGGCTCCAGGCCCTACGAGCAGTACTTC
CDR3aa: CASSFIRGSRPYEQYF

abundance: NA
v_gene: TRBV2
j_gene: TRBJ2-1
d_gene: NA
CDR3nt: TGTGCCAGCAGTGTGGAAGGGGTTCATGAGCAGTTCTTC
CDR3aa: CASSVEGVHEQFF

abundance: NA
v_gene: TRBV28
j_gene: TRBJ1-1
d_gene: NA
CDR3nt: TGTGCCAGTTGGGTGGATCTGAACACTGAAGCTTTCTTT
CDR3aa: CASWVDLNTEAFF

abundance: NA
v_gene: TRBV29-1
j_gene: TRBJ1-1
d_gene: NA
CDR3nt: TGCAGCGTTGGGACAAGTAGCAAAGCTTTCTTT
CDR3aa: CSVGTSSKAFF

abundance: NA
v_gene: TRBV23-1
j_gene: TRBJ1-1
d_gene: NA
CDR3nt: TGCGCCAGCAGTCAATCGTGGGGGCCTGGGGACACTGAAGCTTTCTTT
CDR3aa: CASSQSWGPGDTEAFF

abundance: NA
v_gene: TRBV10-1
j_gene: TRBJ2-3
d_gene: TRBD2
CDR3nt: TGCGCCAGCAGTCCATGGGGGACTAGCTCAGATACGCAGTATTTT
CDR3aa: CASSPWGTSSDTQYF

abundance: NA
v_gene: TRBV27
j_gene: TRBJ2-3
d_gene: NA
CDR3nt: TGTGCCAGCAGTCCCCACCCCCGCGCTGGCGGCGTTGATACGCAGTATTTT
CDR3aa: CASSPHPRAGGVDTQYF

abundance: NA
v_gene: TRBV19
j_gene: TRBJ2-7
d_gene: NA
CDR3nt: TGTGCCAGTAGTATAGGTTGGGGGAGGAGGAACGAGCAGTACTTC
CDR3aa: CASSIGWGRRNEQYF

abundance: NA
v_gene: TRBV30
j_gene: TRBJ2-5
d_gene: TRBD2
CDR3nt: TGTGCCTGGACCGGGGGGGGAGAGACCCAGTACTTC
CDR3aa: CAWTGGGETQYF

abundance: few
v_gene: TRBV19
j_gene: TRBJ2-2
d_gene: TRBD1
CDR3nt: TGTGCCAGTAATAACAGGGGGAGGCGAACGAACACCGGGGAGCTGTTTTTT
CDR3aa: CASNNRGRRTNTGELFF

abundance: NA
v_gene: TRBV6-6
j_gene: TRBJ2-7
d_gene: TRBD1
CDR3nt: TGTGCCAGCAGTTACTCGTTGAGACAGGGCTACGAGCAGTACTTC
CDR3aa: CASSYSLRQGYEQYF

abundance: NA
v_gene: TRBV7-9
j_gene: TRBJ2-4
d_gene: NA
CDR3nt: TGTGCCAGCAGCTATGACGGGGGACAGTACTTAGCCAAAAACATTCAGTACTTC
CDR3aa: CASSYDGGQYLAKNIQYF

abundance: NA
v_gene: TRBV27
j_gene: TRBJ2-3
d_gene: TRBD2
CDR3nt: TGTGCCAGCCTGGGGCGGGGGAGACGCACAGATACGCAGTATTTT
CDR3aa: CASLGRGRRTDTQYF